These 30 T cell receptor beta chains were all obtained from the same sample, sequenced in a study of blood T cell repertoires in COVID-19. The table came from immunoSEQ multiplex PCR; TCRdb's copy has only in-frame clones and leaves some out. The repertoire holds 200,000 to 250,000 clones, with 88% as singletons. Sequences were obtained from PBMCs or T cells enriched from blood (not recorded which). These TCRs come from a woman aged 45-65 years with acute COVID-19.

The rearrangement uses TRBV3-1 (or the pseudogene TRBV3-2) and TRBJ2-3; D not certain. Germline CDR1 reads LGHDT; CDR2 reads YNNKEL (reference sequence). Trimming removed 0 bases from V and 11 bases from J, with 6 bases in between. The CDR3 is made up of 11 amino acids. CDR3 in amino acids: CASSQERKQYF. Here the CDR3 DNA reads TGTGCCAGCAGCCAAGAGAGAAAGCAGTATTTT.

The CDR3 DNA is TGTGCCAGCACCCGGGGGGACAGGCTTGGGACAGATACGCAGTATTTT. Its protein is CASTRGDRLGTDTQYF. This chain uses TRBV2 with TRBJ2-3, with D maybe TRBD1 (8 bases). In germline, CDR1 is SNHLY, CDR2 FYNNEI. The CDR3 consists of 16 residues. Deletions cut 7 bases from V and 3 bases from J, with 20 bases between.

The chain links TRBV2 to TRBJ2-1; no firm D call. Germline CDR1 and CDR2: SNHLY and FYNNEI. V lost 7 bases to trimming and J lost 4 bases, with 11 bases between them. This CDR3 is 13 amino acids long. The CDR3 DNA reads TGTGCCAGCAAGGTAGCCGTATACAATGAGCAGTTCTTC. Translated: CASKVAVYNEQFF.

The V gene is TRBV5-1, the J gene TRBJ1-5, with 9 bases identical to TRBD1. Trimming took 0 bases from V and 5 from J; bases not matched to a gene: 3. The CDR3 covers 15 residues. Germline V gene data show CDR1 as SGHRS and CDR2 as YFSETQ. This chain's CDR3 is CASSLGDRVDQPQHF. DNA of the CDR3: TGCGCCAGCAGCTTGGGGGACAGGGTCGATCAGCCCCAGCATTTT.

This chain connects TRBV19 to TRBJ1-1; 10 positions agree with TRBD1. In germline, CDR1 is LNHDA, CDR2 SQIVND (reference sequence). CDR3 size: 14 residues. The ends lost 5 bases at V and 4 bases at J; junction bases unmatched: 4. The CDR3 nucleotides read TGTGCCAGTAGTCGACAGGGGGCCGGCACTGAAGCTTTCTTT. The encoded protein is CASSRQGAGTEAFF. Filled out from reference TRBV19 and TRBJ1-1, the complete variable domain reads DGGITQSPKYLFRKEGQNVTLSCEQNLNHDAMYWYRQDPGQGLRLIYYSQIVNDFQKGDIAEGYSVSREKKESFPLTVTSAQKNPTAFYLCASSRQGAGTEAFFGQGTRLTVV.

V and J are TRBV28 and TRBJ2-7, with 9 bases fitting TRBD2. The CDR3 length is 14 residues. Germline V lookup: CDR1 MDHEN, CDR2 SYDVKM. V lost 5 bases, J lost 4 bases, and 6 bases stayed unmatched. In DNA form, the CDR3 reads TGTGCCAGCAGTCCCAGGACTAGCGTATACGAGCAGTACTTC. This translates into CASSPRTSVYEQYF.

The rearrangement joins TRBV5-1 to TRBJ2-4; D unclear. Deletions cut 0 bases from V and 0 bases from J, with 10 bases between. The CDR3 runs to 16 residues. Germline CDR1 SGHRS, CDR2 YFSETQ. CDR3 residues: CASSLDSPRAKNIQYF. The CDR3 bases are TGCGCCAGCAGCTTGGACTCGCCTAGAGCCAAAAACATTCAGTACTTC.

The V gene is TRBV6-5, the J gene TRBJ2-6; TRBD1 might be the D (6 bases). Germline CDR1 MNHEY, CDR2 SVGAGI. CDR3 length: 15 amino acids. Trimming removed 6 bases from V and 1 base from J, with 10 bases in between. CDR3 sequence (DNA): TGTGCCAGCAGCACAACAGGGTCTGGGGCCAACGTCCTGACTTTC. Translating it yields CASSTTGSGANVLTF.

The chain has TRBV25-1 and TRBJ2-7, with 7 bases aligning to TRBD1. Germline CDR1 is MGHDK and CDR2 is SYGVNS. The CDR3 totals 18 residues. J gave up 5 bases and V 7 bases, and 23 bases lay outside the gene matches. The DNA for the CDR3 is TGTGCCAGCAAGGGGGCCACTTATGACTCGTTCTATTTAGACGAGCAGTACTTC. Its translation is CASKGATYDSFYLDEQYF.

This clone was seen once. The V call is TRBV7-3, the J call TRBJ2-2, with TRBD2 matching over 9 bases. J was trimmed by 5 bases and V by 6 bases; bases with no gene match: 10. Germline V gene sequence: CDR1 SGHTA, CDR2 FQGTGA. The CDR3 consists of 16 residues. Written as DNA, the CDR3 is TGTGCCAGCAGTCCCGGGGGAACTAGCGGGACCGGGGAGCTGTTTTTT. This gives the protein CASSPGGTSGTGELFF.

The V call is TRBV10-3, the J call TRBJ1-1; 8 positions match TRBD1. Germline-derived CDR1 and CDR2 are ENHRY and SYGVKD. Unmatched junction bases numbered 9, after V lost 8 bases and J lost 7 bases. The CDR3 loop spans 13 amino acids. This CDR3 reads CAIGGRGQGEAFF. The CDR3 nucleotides read TGTGCCATCGGGGGCAGGGGGCAGGGTGAAGCTTTCTTT.

The J gene is TRBJ2-5, the V gene TRBV6-5; TRBD2 agrees at 7 bases. This CDR3 comprises 15 residues. The V and J ends lost 0 bases and 1 base, in that order; junction bases with no gene match: 2. CDR1 MNHEY and CDR2 SVGAGI come from the germline V gene. CDR3 sequence (DNA): TGTGCCAGCAGTTACTCGGGACTACTCCAAGAGACCCAGTACTTC. The encoded protein is CASSYSGLLQETQYF.

The V call is TRBV25-1, the J call TRBJ1-6; 7 bases are a match to TRBD1. CDR1 MGHDK and CDR2 SYGVNS come from the germline V gene. This CDR3 region has 16 residues. Losses at the gene ends were 3 bases for V and 6 bases for J; bases not matched to a gene: 8. The CDR3 bases are TGTGCCAGCAGTGAGTTCGGGACAGCCGCTAATTCACCCCTCCACTTT. It is translated as CASSEFGTAANSPLHF.

This chain uses TRBV4-1 with TRBJ2-7, with D perhaps matching TRBD1 (7 bases). There are 16 residues in the CDR3. Germline CDR1 reads MGHRA; CDR2 reads YSYEKL. With 2 bases removed from V and 3 bases from J, the gap between germline ends came to 17 bases. The chain's CDR3 is CASSQPRGQGGYEQYF. Written as DNA, the CDR3 is TGCGCCAGCAGCCAACCTCGCGGGCAGGGGGGCTACGAGCAGTACTTC.

The chain links TRBV7-2 to TRBJ2-2; TRBD1 aligns across 9 bases. The germline gives CDR1 SGHTA, CDR2 FQGNSA. The CDR3 runs 18 residues. The ends lost 8 bases at V and 1 base at J; junction bases unmatched: 14. CDR3 protein: CASRPWTGVEGNTGELFF. The CDR3 DNA follows: TGTGCCAGCCGCCCCTGGACAGGGGTTGAAGGGAACACCGGGGAGCTGTTTTTT.

The chain couples TRBV30 to TRBJ2-3, with TRBD2 matching over 14 bases. Trimming at V came to 7 bases and at J to 4 bases, leaving 1 base not matched to a gene. Germline loops: CDR1 GTSNPN, CDR2 SVGIG (reference sequence). This CDR3 spans 13 amino acids. CDR3 protein: CALGLAGADTQYF. For the CDR3, the DNA is TGTGCCTTGGGACTAGCGGGAGCAGATACGCAGTATTTT. The full variable domain, with the rest looked up from reference TRBV30 and TRBJ2-3, is SQTIHQWPATLVQPVGSPLSLECTVEGTSNPNLYWYRQAAGRGLQLLFYSVGIGQISSEVPQNLSASRPQDRQFILSSKKLLLSDSGFYLCALGLAGADTQYFGPGTRLTVL.

The rearrangement uses TRBV6-5 and TRBJ1-6; no firm D call. The length of the CDR3 is 14 residues. Trimming shortened V by 10 bases and J by 7 bases, and 17 bases separated the two germline ends. Per germline, CDR1 MNHEY and CDR2 SVGAGI. CDR3 nucleotides: TGTGCCACAGCTAGTGAGGGAATCAATTCACCCCTCCACTTT. Translated, it gives CATASEGINSPLHF.

V is TRBV6-6 and J is TRBJ1-5, with unresolved D. Germline V gives CDR1 MNHNY, CDR2 SVGAGI (reference sequence). The V and J ends lost 5 bases and 2 bases respectively, with 13 bases between them. The CDR3 runs to 15 residues. CDR3 coding DNA: TGTGCCAGCAGTATGGGGAGGGCAGGCAATCAGCCCCAGCATTTT. This codes for CASSMGRAGNQPQHF.

The gene calls are TRBV19 and TRBJ2-7, with D perhaps matching TRBD1 (7 bases). The V end was cut by 5 bases, the J end by 1 base, with 15 bases between. The CDR3 consists of 15 residues. The germline V gene encodes CDR1 LNHDA and CDR2 SQIVND (reference sequence). In DNA, the CDR3 is TGTGCCAGTAGTTGGCTCGCGGGACAGTCCTACGAGCAGTACTTC. Amino acids: CASSWLAGQSYEQYF.

This clone was detected only once. This chain uses TRBV6-2 or TRBV6-3 with TRBJ1-2; 7 bases match TRBD1. Germline loops: CDR1 MNHEY, CDR2 SVGEGT. The junction had 6 bases not matched to a gene; V was cut back by 6 bases and J by 2 bases. The CDR3 is 14 amino acids. The CDR3 coding sequence is TGTGCCAGCAGGCCTACAGGGGTGAACTATGGCTACACCTTC. Protein: CASRPTGVNYGYTF.

This chain connects TRBV19 to TRBJ1-2; 7 nucleotides match TRBD1. Germline CDR1 and CDR2: LNHDA and SQIVND (reference sequence). The CDR3 has 14 residues. V lost 3 bases to trimming and J lost 4 bases; unmatched junction nucleotides: 5. CDR3 DNA sequence: TGTGCCAGTAGTATTGCCAGGGGGACCTATGGCTACACCTTC. Translated, it gives CASSIARGTYGYTF.

The CDR3 loop reads CASSFDQRRGSPQHF. The CDR3 region has the DNA TGTGCCAGCAGTTTCGACCAAAGAAGGGGATCGCCCCAGCATTTT. The chain joins TRBV28 to TRBJ1-5, with D perhaps TRBD1 (5 bases). The V end was cut by 3 bases, the J end by 9 bases, with 18 bases between. This CDR3 comprises 15 residues. Germline values: CDR1 MDHEN, CDR2 SYDVKM. Based on the CDR3 plus reference TRBV28 and TRBJ1-5, the full variable domain is DVKVTQSSRYLVKRTGEKVFLECVQDMDHENMFWYRQDPGLGLRLIYFSYDVKMKEKGDIPEGYSVSREKKERFSLILESASTNQTSMYLCASSFDQRRGSPQHFGDGTRLSIL.

The V and J genes are TRBV19 and TRBJ1-3, with 8 positions matching TRBD1. The CDR3 extends over 15 amino acids. Trimming at V came to 5 bases and at J to 3 bases, leaving 6 bases not matched to a gene. Germline V gene sequence: CDR1 LNHDA, CDR2 SQIVND (reference sequence). CDR3 region: CASSPTGTGGNTIYF. In DNA form, the CDR3 reads TGTGCCAGTAGTCCGACCGGGACAGGTGGAAACACCATATATTTT.

V and J are TRBV28 and TRBJ2-5, with 7 bases matching TRBD2. Germline loops: CDR1 MDHEN, CDR2 SYDVKM. After removal of 6 bases from V and 9 bases from J, the junction contained 16 bases not matched to a gene. The CDR3 totals 15 residues. CDR3 residues: CASSPGGTFVGAQYF. The DNA of the CDR3 is TGTGCCAGCAGCCCCGGGGGGACTTTCGTAGGGGCCCAGTACTTC.

The J gene is TRBJ2-2, the V gene TRBV6-5, with 7 bases fitting TRBD2. With V trimmed by 2 bases and J by 4 bases, 4 bases remained unmatched. The CDR3 is 15 residues long. The germline V gene encodes CDR1 MNHEY and CDR2 SVGAGI. CDR3 nucleotides: TGTGCCAGCAGTTACGGGGGAGGGCGCACCGGGGAGCTGTTTTTT. Encoded protein: CASSYGGGRTGELFF.

This sequence joins TRBV1 and TRBJ2-1; TRBD2, the table's D call, was not compared with the DNA. TRBV1 is listed as a pseudogene. This CDR3 contains 15 residues. The DNA of the CDR3 is TGCACCAGCCACTTAGCGGGAGGTAAGTACAATGAGCAGTTCTTC. Translated: CTSHLAGGKYNEQFF.

V gene TRBV9 combines with J gene TRBJ1-3; D unclear. Germline-derived CDR1 and CDR2 are SGDLS and YYNGEE. Trimming left V 6 bases short and J 0 bases short, with 19 bases between. There are 17 residues in the CDR3. This CDR3 reads CASTRLEVGVSGNTIYF. The CDR3 region has the DNA TGTGCCAGCACCCGACTGGAGGTTGGAGTCTCTGGAAACACCATATATTTT.

This chain connects TRBV27 to TRBJ1-5; TRBD1 is a possible D gene (6 bases). V shed 5 bases and J shed 6 bases, with 14 bases lying between them. The CDR3 covers 14 residues. Germline V lookup: CDR1 MNHEY, CDR2 SMNVEV (reference sequence). The CDR3 region is CASSPTGLGQPQHF. CDR3 bases: TGTGCCAGCAGTCCTACAGGGTTGGGTCAGCCCCAGCATTTT.

The CDR3 protein is CASSLRAGNQETQYF. DNA of the CDR3: TGTGCCAGCAGCTTAAGAGCGGGGAACCAAGAGACCCAGTACTTC. V and J are TRBV7-3 and TRBJ2-5; 7 positions match TRBD2. Per germline, CDR1 SGHTA and CDR2 FQGTGA. Unmatched junction bases numbered 2, after V lost 1 base and J lost 0 bases. CDR3 length: 15 amino acids.

Written as DNA, the CDR3 is TGTGCCAGCAGTCCGCGGCAGGGGAGAAACAATGAGCAGTTCTTC. It encodes CASSPRQGRNNEQFF. The chain is built from TRBV27 and TRBJ2-1, with a possible D match to TRBD1 (6 bases). CDR1 is MNHEY and CDR2 is SMNVEV in the germline V gene (reference sequence). Trimming left V 5 bases short and J 5 bases short, with 16 bases between. The CDR3 is 15 residues long.